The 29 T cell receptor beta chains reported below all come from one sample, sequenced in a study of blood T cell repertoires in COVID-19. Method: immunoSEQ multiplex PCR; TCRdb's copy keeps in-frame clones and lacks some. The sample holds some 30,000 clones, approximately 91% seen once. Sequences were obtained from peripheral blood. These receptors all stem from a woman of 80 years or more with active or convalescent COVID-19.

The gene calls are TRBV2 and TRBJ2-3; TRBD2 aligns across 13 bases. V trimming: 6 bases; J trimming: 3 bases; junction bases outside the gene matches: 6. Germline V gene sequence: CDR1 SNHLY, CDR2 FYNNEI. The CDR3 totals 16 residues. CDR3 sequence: CASRLTSGGGTDTQYF. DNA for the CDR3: TGTGCCAGCAGACTAACTAGCGGGGGGGGAACAGATACGCAGTATTTT.

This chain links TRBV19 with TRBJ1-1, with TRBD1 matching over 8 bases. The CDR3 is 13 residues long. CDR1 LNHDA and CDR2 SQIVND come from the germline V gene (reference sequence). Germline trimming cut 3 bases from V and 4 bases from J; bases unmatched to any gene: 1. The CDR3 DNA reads TGTGCCAGTAGTATCGACAGGGGCACTGAAGCTTTCTTT. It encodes CASSIDRGTEAFF.

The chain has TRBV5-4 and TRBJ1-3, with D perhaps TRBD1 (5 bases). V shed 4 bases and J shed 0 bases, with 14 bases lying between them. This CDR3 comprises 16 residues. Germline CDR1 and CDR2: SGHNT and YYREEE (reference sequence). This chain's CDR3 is CASSAGQGFSGNTIYF. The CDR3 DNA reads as TGTGCCAGCAGCGCCGGGCAGGGCTTCTCTGGAAACACCATATATTTT.

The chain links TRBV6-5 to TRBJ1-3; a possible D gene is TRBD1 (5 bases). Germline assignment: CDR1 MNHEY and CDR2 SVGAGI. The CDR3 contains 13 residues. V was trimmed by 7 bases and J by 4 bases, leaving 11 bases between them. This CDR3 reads CASTGGDGNTIYF. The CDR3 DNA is TGTGCCAGCACGGGGGGGGACGGAAACACCATATATTTT.

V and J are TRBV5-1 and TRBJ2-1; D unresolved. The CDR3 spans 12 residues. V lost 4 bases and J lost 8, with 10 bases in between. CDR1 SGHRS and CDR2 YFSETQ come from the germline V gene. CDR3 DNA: TGCGCCAGCAGCCCCGCGTTCGATGAGCAGTTCTTC. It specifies CASSPAFDEQFF. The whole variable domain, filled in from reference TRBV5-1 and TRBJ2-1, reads KAGVTQTPRYLIKTRGQQVTLSCSPISGHRSVSWYQQTPGQGLQFLFEYFSETQRNKGNFPGRFSGRQFSNSRSEMNVSTLELGDSALYLCASSPAFDEQFFGPGTRLTVL.

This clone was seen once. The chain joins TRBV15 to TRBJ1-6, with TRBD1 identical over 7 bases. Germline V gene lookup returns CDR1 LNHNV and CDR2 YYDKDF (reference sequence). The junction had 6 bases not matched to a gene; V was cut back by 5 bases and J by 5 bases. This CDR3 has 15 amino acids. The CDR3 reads CATSRGQINNSPLHF. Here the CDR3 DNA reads TGTGCCACCAGCCGGGGACAGATTAATAATTCACCCCTCCACTTT.

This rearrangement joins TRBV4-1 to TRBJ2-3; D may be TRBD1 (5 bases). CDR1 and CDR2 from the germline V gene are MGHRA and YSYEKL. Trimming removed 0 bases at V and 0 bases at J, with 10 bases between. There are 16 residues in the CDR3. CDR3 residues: CASSQEVDRSTDTQYF. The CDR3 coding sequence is TGCGCCAGCAGCCAAGAGGTAGACAGAAGCACAGATACGCAGTATTTT.

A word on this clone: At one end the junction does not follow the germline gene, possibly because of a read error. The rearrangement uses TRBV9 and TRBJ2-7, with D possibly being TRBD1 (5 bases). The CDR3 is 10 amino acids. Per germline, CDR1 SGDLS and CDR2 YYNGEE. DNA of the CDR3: TGTGCCAGCAGCGGGAGACAGTTATCCTTC. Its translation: CASSGRQLSF.

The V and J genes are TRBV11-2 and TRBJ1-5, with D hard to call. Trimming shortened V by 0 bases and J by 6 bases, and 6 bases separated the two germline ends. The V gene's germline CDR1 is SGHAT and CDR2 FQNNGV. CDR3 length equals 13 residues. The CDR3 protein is CASSLERVQPQHF. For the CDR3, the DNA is TGTGCCAGCAGCTTAGAGCGGGTTCAGCCCCAGCATTTT. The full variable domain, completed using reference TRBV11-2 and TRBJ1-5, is EAGVAQSPRYKIIEKRQSVAFWCNPISGHATLYWYQQILGQGPKLLIQFQNNGVVDDSQLPKDRFSAERLKGVDSTLKIQPAKLEDSAVYLCASSLERVQPQHFGDGTRLSIL.

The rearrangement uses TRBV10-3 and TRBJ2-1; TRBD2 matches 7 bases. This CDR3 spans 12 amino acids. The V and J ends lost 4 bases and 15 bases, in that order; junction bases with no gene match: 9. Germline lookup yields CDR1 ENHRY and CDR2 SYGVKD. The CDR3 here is CAISGGEGTPFF. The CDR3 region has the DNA TGTGCCATCAGTGGAGGGGAGGGGACGCCGTTCTTC.

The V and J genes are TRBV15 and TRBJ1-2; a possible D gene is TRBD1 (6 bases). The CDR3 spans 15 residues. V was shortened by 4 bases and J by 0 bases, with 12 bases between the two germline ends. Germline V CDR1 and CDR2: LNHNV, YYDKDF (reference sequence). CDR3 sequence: CATSNLQGTNYGYTF. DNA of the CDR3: TGTGCCACCAGCAACCTTCAGGGGACTAACTATGGCTACACCTTC.

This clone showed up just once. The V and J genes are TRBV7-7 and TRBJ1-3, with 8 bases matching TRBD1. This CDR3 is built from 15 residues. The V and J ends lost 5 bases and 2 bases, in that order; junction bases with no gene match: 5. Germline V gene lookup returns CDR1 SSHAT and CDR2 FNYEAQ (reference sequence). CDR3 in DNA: TGTGCCAGCAGCAAAGGGACAGGCACTGGAAACACCATATATTTT. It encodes CASSKGTGTGNTIYF.

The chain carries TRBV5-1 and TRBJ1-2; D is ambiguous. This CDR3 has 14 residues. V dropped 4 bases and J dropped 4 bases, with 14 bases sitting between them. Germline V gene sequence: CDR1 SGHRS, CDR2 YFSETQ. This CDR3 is CASSPEPRSYGYTF. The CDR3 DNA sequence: TGCGCCAGCAGCCCAGAGCCCCGGAGCTATGGCTACACCTTC.

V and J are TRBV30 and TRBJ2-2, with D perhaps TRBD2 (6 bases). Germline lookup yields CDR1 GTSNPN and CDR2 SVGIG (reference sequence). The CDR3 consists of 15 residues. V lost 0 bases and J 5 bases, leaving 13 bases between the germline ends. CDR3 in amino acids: CAWSVGGTRTGELFF. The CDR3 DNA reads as TGTGCCTGGAGTGTTGGCGGGACTCGGACCGGGGAGCTGTTTTTT.

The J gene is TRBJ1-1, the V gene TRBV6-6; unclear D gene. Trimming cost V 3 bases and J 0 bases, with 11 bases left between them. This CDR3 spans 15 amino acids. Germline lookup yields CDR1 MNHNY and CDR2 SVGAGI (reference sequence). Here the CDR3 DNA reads TGTGCCAGCAGTTATTTGCAGGCACTGAACACTGAAGCTTTCTTT. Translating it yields CASSYLQALNTEAFF.

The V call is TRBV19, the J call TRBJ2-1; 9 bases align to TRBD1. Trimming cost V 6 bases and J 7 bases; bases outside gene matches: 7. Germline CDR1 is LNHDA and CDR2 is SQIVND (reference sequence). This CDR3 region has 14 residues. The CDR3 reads CASRGTGGENEQFF. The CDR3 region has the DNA TGTGCCAGTAGAGGCACAGGGGGCGAAAATGAGCAGTTCTTC.

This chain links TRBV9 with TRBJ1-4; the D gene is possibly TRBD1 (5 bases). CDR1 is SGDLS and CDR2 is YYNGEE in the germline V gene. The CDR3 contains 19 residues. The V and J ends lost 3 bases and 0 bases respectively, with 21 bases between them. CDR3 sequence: CASSATRGGDAATNEKLFF. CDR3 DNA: TGTGCCAGCAGCGCCACACGGGGGGGAGACGCTGCAACTAATGAAAAACTGTTTTTT.

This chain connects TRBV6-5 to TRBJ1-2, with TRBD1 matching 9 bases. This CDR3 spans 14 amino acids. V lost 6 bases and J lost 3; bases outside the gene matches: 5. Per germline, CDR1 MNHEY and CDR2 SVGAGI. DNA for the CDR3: TGTGCCAGCAGGAGACAGGGGGGAGACTATGGCTACACCTTC. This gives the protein CASRRQGGDYGYTF.

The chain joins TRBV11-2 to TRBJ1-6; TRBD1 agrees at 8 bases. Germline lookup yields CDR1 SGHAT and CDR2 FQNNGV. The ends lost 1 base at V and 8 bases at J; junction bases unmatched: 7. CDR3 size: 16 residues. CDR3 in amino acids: CASSLGVSGGHSPLHF. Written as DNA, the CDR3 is TGTGCCAGCAGCTTAGGGGTTTCAGGGGGCCATTCACCCCTCCACTTT.

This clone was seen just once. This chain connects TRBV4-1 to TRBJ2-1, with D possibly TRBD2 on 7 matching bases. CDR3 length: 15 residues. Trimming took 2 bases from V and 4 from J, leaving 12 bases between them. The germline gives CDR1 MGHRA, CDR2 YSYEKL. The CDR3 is CASSQLGGAYNEQFF. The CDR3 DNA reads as TGCGCCAGCAGCCAATTGGGGGGGGCTTACAATGAGCAGTTCTTC.

CDR3 region: CASSVDRGRNEKLFF. Here the CDR3 DNA reads TGTGCCAGCAGCGTAGATCGGGGGAGGAATGAAAAACTGTTTTTT. The J gene is TRBJ1-4, the V gene TRBV9, with D tentatively TRBD1 (5 bases). The V gene lost 0 bases and the J gene lost 5 bases, with 11 bases spanning the gap. This CDR3 contains 15 residues. In germline, CDR1 is SGDLS, CDR2 YYNGEE.

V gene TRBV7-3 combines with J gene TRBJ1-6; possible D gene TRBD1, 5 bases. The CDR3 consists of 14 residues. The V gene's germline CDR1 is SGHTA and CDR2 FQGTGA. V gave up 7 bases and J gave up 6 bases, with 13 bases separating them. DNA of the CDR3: TGTGCCAGCATCTGGGGGGGAGGTAATTCACCCCTCCACTTT. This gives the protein CASIWGGGNSPLHF. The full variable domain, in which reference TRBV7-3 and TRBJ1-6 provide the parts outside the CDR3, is GAGVSQTPSNKVTEKGKYVELRCDPISGHTALYWYRQSLGQGPEFLIYFQGTGAADDSGLPNDRFFAVRPEGSVSTLKIQRTERGDSAVYLCASIWGGGNSPLHFGNGTRLTVT.

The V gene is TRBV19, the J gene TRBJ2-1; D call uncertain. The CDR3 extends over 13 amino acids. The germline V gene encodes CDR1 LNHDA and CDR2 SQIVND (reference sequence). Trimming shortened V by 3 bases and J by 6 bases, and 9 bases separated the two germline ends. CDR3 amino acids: CASSIRFLNEQFF. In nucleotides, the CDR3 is TGTGCCAGTAGTATTCGGTTTCTCAATGAGCAGTTCTTC.

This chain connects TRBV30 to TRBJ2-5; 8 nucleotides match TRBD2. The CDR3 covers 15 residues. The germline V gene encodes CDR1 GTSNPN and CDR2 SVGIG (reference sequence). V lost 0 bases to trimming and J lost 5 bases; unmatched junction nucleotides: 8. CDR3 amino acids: CAWSVRGGWGETQYF. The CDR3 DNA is TGTGCCTGGAGTGTACGGGGGGGCTGGGGGGAGACCCAGTACTTC.

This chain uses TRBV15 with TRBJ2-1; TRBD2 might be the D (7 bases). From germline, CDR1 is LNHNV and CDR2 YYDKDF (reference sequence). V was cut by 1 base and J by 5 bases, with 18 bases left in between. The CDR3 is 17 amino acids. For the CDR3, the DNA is TGTGCCACCAGCAGAGTCCATCCGGCGGGGGCCAACAATGAGCAGTTCTTC. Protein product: CATSRVHPAGANNEQFF.

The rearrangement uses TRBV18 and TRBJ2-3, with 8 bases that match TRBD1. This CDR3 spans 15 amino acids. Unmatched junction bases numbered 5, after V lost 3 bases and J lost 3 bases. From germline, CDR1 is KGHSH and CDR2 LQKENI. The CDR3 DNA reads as TGTGCCAGCTCACCTCAGGACAGGGCGACAGATACGCAGTATTTT. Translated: CASSPQDRATDTQYF.

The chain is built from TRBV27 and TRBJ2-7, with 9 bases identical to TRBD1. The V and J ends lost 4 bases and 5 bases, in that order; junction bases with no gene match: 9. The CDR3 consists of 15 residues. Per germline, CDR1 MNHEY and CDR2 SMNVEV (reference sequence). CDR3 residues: CASSSYGTGLHEQYF. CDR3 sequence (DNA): TGTGCCAGCAGTTCCTACGGGACAGGGTTACACGAGCAGTACTTC.

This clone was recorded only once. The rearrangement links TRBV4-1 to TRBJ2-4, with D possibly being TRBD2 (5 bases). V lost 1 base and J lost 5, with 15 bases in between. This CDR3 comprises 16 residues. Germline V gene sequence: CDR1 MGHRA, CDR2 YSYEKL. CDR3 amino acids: CASSQGPGLLQNIQYF. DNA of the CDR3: TGCGCCAGCAGCCAAGGCCCCGGACTGCTCCAAAACATTCAGTACTTC.

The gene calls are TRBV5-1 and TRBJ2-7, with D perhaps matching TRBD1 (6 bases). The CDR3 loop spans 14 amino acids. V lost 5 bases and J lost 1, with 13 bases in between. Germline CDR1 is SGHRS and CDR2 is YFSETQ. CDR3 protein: CASSEQGPSYEQYF. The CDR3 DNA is TGCGCCAGCAGTGAACAGGGACCATCCTACGAGCAGTACTTC.